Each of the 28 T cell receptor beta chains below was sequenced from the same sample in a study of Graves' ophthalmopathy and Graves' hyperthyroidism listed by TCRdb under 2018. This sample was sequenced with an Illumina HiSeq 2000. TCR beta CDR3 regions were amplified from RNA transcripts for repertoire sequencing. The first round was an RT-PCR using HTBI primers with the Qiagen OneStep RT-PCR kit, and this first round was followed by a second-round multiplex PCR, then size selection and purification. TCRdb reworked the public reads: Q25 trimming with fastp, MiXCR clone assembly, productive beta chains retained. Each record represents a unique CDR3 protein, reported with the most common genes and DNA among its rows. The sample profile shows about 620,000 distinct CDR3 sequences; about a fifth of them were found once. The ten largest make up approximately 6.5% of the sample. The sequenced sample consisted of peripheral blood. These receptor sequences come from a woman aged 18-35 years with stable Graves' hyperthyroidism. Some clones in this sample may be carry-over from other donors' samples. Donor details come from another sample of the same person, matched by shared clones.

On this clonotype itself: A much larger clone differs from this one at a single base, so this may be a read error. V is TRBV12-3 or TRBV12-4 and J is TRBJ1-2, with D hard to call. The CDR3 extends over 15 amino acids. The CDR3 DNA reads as TGTGTCAGCAGTGAACCGGGGTTAGCTAACTATGGCTACACCTTC. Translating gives CVSSEPGLANYGYTF.

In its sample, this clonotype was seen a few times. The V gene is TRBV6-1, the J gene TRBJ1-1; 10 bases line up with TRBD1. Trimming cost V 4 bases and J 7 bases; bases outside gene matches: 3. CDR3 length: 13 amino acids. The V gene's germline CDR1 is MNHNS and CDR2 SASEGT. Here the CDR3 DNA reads TGTGCCAGCAGTGGACAGGGGGCAGGTGAAGCTTTCTTT. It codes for CASSGQGAGEAFF.

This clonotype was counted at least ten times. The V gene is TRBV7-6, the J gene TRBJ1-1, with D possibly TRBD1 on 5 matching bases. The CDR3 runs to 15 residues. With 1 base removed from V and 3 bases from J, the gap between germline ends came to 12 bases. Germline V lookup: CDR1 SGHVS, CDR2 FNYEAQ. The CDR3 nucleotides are TGTGCCAGCAGCTTAGTGGGGGTGGGGGACACTGAAGCTTTCTTT. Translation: CASSLVGVGDTEAFF.

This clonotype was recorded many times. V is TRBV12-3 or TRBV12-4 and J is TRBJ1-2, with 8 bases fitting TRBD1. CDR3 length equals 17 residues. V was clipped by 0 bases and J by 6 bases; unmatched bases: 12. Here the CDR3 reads CASSLAEQGADKNGYTF. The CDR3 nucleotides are TGTGCCAGCAGTTTAGCCGAGCAGGGGGCGGATAAAAATGGCTACACCTTC.

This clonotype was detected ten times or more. The CDR3 protein is CASSSSSGGYQETQYF. The CDR3 coding sequence is TGTGCCAGCAGCTCGTCTAGCGGGGGATACCAAGAGACCCAGTACTTC. V and J are TRBV11-2 and TRBJ2-5, with TRBD2 identical over 10 bases. Germline-derived CDR1 and CDR2 are SGHAT and FQNNGV. V was pared by 4 bases and J by 0 bases, with 5 bases of the junction left unmatched. The CDR3 covers 16 residues. The full variable domain, rest sourced from reference TRBV11-2 and TRBJ2-5, is EAGVAQSPRYKIIEKRQSVAFWCNPISGHATLYWYQQILGQGPKLLIQFQNNGVVDDSQLPKDRFSAERLKGVDSTLKIQPAKLEDSAVYLCASSSSSGGYQETQYFGPGTRLLVL.

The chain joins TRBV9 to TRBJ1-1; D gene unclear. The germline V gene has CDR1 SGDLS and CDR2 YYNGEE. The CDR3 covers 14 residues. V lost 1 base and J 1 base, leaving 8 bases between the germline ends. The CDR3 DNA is TGTGCCAGCAGCGTAAATACAGCGAACACTGAAGCTTTCTTT. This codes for CASSVNTANTEAFF.

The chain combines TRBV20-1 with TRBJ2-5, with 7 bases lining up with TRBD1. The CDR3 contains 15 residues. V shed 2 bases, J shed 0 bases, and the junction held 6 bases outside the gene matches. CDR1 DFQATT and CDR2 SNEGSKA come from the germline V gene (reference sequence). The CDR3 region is CSARPITGDQETQYF. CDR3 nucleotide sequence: TGCAGTGCTAGACCAATCACAGGGGACCAAGAGACCCAGTACTTC.

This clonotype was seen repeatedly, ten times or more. The CDR3 nucleotides are TGTGCCTGGGGGACGGCCGGGACCCAGTACTTC. Its translation is CAWGTAGTQYF. The rearrangement uses TRBV30 and TRBJ2-5; D is perhaps TRBD1 or TRBD2 (5 bases each). Germline V gives CDR1 GTSNPN, CDR2 SVGIG (reference sequence). The CDR3 contains 11 residues. The V gene lost 5 bases and the J gene lost 7 bases, with 11 bases spanning the gap.

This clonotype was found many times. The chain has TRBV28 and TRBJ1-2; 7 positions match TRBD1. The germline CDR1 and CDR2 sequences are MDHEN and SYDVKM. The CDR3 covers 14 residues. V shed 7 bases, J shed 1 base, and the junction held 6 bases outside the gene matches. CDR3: CASTTPGGNYGYTF. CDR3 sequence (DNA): TGTGCCAGCACCACCCCAGGGGGTAACTATGGCTACACCTTC.

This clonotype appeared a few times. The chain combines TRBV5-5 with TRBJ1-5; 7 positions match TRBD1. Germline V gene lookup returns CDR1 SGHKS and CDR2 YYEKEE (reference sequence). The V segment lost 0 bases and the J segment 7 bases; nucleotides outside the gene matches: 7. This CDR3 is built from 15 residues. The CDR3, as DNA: TGTGCCAGCAGCTTGGAGGGGACAGAGAGCCAGCCCCAGCATTTT. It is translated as CASSLEGTESQPQHF.

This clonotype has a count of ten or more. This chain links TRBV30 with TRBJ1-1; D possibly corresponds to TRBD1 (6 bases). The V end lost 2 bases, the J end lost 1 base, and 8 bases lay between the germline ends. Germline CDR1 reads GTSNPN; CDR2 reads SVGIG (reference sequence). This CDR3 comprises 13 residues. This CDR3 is CAWSKQGNTEAFF. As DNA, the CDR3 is TGTGCCTGGAGTAAACAGGGGAACACTGAAGCTTTCTTT.

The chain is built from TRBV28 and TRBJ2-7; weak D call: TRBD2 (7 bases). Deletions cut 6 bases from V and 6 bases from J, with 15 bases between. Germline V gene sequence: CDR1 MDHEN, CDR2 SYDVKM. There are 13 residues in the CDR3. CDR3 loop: CASRPSGGLEQYF. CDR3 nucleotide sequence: TGTGCCAGCAGGCCCTCGGGGGGCCTCGAGCAGTACTTC.

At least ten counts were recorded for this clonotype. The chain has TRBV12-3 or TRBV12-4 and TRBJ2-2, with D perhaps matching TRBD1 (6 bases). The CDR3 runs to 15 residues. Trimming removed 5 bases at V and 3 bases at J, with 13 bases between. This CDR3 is CASSIGQIHTGELFF. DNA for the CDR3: TGTGCCAGCAGTATCGGACAGATCCACACCGGGGAGCTGTTTTTT.

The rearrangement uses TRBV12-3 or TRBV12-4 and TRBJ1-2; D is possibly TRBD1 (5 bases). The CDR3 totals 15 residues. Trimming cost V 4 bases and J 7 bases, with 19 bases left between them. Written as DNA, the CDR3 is TGTGCCAGCAGTTCGGGGACCTCCACTCGAGGTGGCTACACCTTC. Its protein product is CASSSGTSTRGGYTF.

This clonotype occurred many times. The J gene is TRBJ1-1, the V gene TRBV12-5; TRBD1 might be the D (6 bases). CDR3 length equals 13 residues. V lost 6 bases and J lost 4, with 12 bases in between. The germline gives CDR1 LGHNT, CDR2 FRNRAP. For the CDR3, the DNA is TGTGCTAGTGGAGGGGGAACTGGCACTGAAGCTTTCTTT. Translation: CASGGGTGTEAFF.

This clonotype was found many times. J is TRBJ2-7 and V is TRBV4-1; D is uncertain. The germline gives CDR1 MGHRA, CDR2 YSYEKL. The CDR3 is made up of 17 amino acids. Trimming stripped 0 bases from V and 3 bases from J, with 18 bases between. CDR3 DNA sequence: TGCGCCAGCAGCCAAGATTCCATCAGCCCTACGAACTACGAGCAGTACTTC. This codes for CASSQDSISPTNYEQYF.

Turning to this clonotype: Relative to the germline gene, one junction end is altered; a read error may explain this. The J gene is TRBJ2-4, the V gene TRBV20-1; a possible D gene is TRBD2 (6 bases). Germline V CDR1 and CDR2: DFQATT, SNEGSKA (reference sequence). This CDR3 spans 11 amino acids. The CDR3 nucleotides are TGCAGTGCTGGCGGGAAAAACATTAAGTACTTC. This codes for CSAGGKNIKYF.

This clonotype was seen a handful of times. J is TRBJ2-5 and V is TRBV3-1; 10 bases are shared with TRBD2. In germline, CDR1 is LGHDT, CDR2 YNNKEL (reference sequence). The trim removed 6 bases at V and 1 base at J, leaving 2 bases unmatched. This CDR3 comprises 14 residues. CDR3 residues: CASRLAGSQETQYF. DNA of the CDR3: TGTGCCAGCAGACTAGCGGGGAGCCAAGAGACCCAGTACTTC.

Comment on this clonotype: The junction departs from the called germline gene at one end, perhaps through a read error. The CDR3 DNA reads as TGTGCCAGCTCACCAGGGGACGGCCCCCCGGACTTC. It yields the protein CASSPGDGPPDF. The chain combines TRBV18 with TRBJ2-5; the D call may be TRBD1 or TRBD2 (5 bases each). The germline V gene has CDR1 KGHSH and CDR2 LQKENI. The length of the CDR3 is 12 residues. Full variable domain (missing parts from reference TRBV18 and TRBJ2-5): NAGVMQNPRHLVRRRGQEARLRCSPMKGHSHVYWYRQLPEEGLKFMVYLQKENIIDESGMPKERFSAEFPKEGPSILRIQQVVRGDSAAYFCASSPGDGPPDFGPGTRLLVL.

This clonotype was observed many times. CDR3 coding DNA: TGTGCCAGCAGCTTAGACAGTAGCGGGACCCAGTACTTC. It yields the protein CASSLDSSGTQYF. The chain recombines TRBV5-4 with TRBJ2-5; a possible D gene is TRBD2 (6 bases). The germline gives CDR1 SGHNT, CDR2 YYREEE (reference sequence). V was cut by 2 bases and J by 7 bases, with 12 bases left in between. There are 13 residues in the CDR3.

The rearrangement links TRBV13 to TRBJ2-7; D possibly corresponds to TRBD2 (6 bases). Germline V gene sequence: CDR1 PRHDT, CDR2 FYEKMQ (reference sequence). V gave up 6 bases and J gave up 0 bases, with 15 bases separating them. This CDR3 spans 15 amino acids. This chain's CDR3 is CASSQEEGRSYEQYF. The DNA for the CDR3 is TGTGCCAGCAGTCAAGAGGAGGGCCGCTCCTACGAGCAGTACTTC.

Here the CDR3 reads CASSHPGQGKVSDTQYF. The CDR3 DNA sequence: TGTGCCAGCAGCCACCCGGGACAGGGGAAGGTGTCAGATACGCAGTATTTT. The chain combines TRBV2 with TRBJ2-3; 10 positions agree with TRBD1. Trimming took 6 bases from V and 4 from J; bases not matched to a gene: 13. Germline V gene data show CDR1 as SNHLY and CDR2 as FYNNEI. The CDR3 contains 17 residues. Using reference TRBV2 and TRBJ2-3 for the parts outside the CDR3, the full variable domain is EPEVTQTPSHQVTQMGQEVILRCVPISNHLYFYWYRQILGQKVEFLVSFYNNEISEKSEIFDDQFSVERPDGSNFTLKIRSTKLEDSAMYFCASSHPGQGKVSDTQYFGPGTRLTVL.

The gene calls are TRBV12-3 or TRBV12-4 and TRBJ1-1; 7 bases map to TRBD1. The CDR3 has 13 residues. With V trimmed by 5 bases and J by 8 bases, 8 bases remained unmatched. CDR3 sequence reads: CASSTRGLVEAFF. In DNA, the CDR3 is TGTGCCAGCAGTACAAGGGGGCTGGTCGAAGCTTTCTTT.

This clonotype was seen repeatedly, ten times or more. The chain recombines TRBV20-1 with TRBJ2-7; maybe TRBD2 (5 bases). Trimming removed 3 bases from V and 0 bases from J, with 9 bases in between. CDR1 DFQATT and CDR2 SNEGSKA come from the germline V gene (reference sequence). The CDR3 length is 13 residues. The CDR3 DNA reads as TGCAGTGCTAGGACTGACTACTCCTACGAGCAGTACTTC. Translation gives CSARTDYSYEQYF.

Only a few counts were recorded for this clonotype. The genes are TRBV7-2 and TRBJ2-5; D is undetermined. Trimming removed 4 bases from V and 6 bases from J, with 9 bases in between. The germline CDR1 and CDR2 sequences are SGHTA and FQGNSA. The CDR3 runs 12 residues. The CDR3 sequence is CASSSGSKTQYF. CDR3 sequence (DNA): TGTGCCAGCAGCTCTGGCTCGAAGACCCAGTACTTC.

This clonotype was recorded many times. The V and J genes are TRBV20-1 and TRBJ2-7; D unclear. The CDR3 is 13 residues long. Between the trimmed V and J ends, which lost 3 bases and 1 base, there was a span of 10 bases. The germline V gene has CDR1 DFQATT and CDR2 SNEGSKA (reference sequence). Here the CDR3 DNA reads TGCAGTGCTAGGAAATGGGCGTCCTACGAGCAGTACTTC. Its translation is CSARKWASYEQYF.

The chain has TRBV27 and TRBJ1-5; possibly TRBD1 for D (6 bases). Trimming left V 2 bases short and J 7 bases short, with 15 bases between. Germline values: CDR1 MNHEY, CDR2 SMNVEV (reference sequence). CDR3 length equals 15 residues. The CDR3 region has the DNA TGTGCCAGCAGTTTAATCAGGGGCGAGGGACAGCCCCAGCATTTT. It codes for CASSLIRGEGQPQHF.

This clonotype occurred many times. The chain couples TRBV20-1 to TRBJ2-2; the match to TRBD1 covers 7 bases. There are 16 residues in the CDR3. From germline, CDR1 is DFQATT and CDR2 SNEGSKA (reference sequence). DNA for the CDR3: TGCAGCGCAAAACTGCCCGGGGACAGGAACACCGGGGAGCTGTTTTTT. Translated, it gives CSAKLPGDRNTGELFF.